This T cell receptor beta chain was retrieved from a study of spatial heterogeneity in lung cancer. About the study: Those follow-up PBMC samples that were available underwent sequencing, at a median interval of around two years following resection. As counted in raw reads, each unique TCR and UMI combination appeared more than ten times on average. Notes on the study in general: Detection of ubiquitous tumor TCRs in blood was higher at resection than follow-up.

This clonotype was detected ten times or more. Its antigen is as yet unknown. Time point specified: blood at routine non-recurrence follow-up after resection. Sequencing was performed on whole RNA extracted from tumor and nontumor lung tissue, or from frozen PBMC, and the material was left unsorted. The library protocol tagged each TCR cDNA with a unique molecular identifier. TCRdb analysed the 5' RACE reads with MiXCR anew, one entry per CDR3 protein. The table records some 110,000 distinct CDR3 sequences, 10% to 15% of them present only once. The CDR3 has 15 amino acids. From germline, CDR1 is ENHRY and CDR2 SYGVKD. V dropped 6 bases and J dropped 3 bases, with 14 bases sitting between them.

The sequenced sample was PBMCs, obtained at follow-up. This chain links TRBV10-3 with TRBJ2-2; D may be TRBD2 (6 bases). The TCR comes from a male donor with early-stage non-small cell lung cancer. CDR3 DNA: TGTGCCATCAGAGGGACGGAGGGTTACACCGGGGAGCTGTTTTTT. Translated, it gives CAIRGTEGYTGELFF.